Each of the 27 T cell receptor beta chains below was sequenced from the same sample in a study of radiation and T cells in renal cell carcinoma. Time point: baseline pretreatment blood. The treatment is: 15 Gy SBRT to primary tumor, nephrectomy 4 weeks later. Assay: immunoSEQ multiplex PCR; the TCRdb copy retains only in-frame clones and omits some. This sample carries approximately 140,000 clones, 88% of them seen once, and the ten largest clones take roughly 4%. Material: blood, obtained from a patient whose treatment included radiotherapy and nephrectomy. All receptors derive from a woman between 70 and 85 years old with renal cell carcinoma.

The chain uses TRBV29-1 and TRBJ2-1; no clear D. The V end lost 2 bases, the J end lost 4 bases, and 9 bases lay between the germline ends. The CDR3 covers 13 residues. Germline assignment: CDR1 SQVTM and CDR2 ANQGSEA. CDR3 loop: CSVEKDTYNEQFF. In DNA form, the CDR3 reads TGCAGCGTTGAAAAAGACACTTACAATGAGCAGTTCTTC.

The genes are TRBV30 and TRBJ1-3; 7 bases fit TRBD1. CDR1 is GTSNPN, CDR2 SVGIG, per germline (reference sequence). V was pared by 4 bases and J by 0 bases, with 9 bases of the junction left unmatched. The CDR3 spans 16 residues. The CDR3 sequence: CAWTLGGPPSGNTIYF. CDR3 bases: TGTGCCTGGACCCTAGGGGGCCCACCCTCTGGAAACACCATATATTTT. Variable domain in full (rest from reference TRBV30 and TRBJ1-3): SQTIHQWPATLVQPVGSPLSLECTVEGTSNPNLYWYRQAAGRGLQLLFYSVGIGQISSEVPQNLSASRPQDRQFILSSKKLLLSDSGFYLCAWTLGGPPSGNTIYFGEGSWLTVV.

The chain uses TRBV11-1 and TRBJ2-1; 9 nucleotides align to TRBD1. The V gene end was trimmed by 4 bases and the J gene end by 5 bases; junction bases not matched to a gene: 0. Germline assignment: CDR1 SGHAT and CDR2 FQDESV (reference sequence). The CDR3 loop spans 13 amino acids. In DNA, the CDR3 is TGTGCCAGCAGCTGGGACAGGGACAATGAGCAGTTCTTC. Protein sequence: CASSWDRDNEQFF.

J is TRBJ1-1 and V is TRBV29-1; no firm D call. The CDR3 loop spans 11 amino acids. The germline CDR1 and CDR2 sequences are SQVTM and ANQGSEA. V was clipped by 7 bases and J by 6 bases, with 12 bases between them. CDR3 nucleotide sequence: TGCAGCGCGCTCGATGGACCTGAAGCTTTCTTT. Residues: CSALDGPEAFF.

This clone was seen just once. This CDR3 reads CASSELKGGTDTQYF. CDR3 DNA sequence: TGTGCCAGCAGTGAATTGAAGGGAGGCACAGATACGCAGTATTTT. This chain uses TRBV25-1 with TRBJ2-3; possibly TRBD2 for D (5 bases). This CDR3 region has 15 residues. CDR1 is MGHDK and CDR2 is SYGVNS in the germline V gene. Trimming pared 1 base from V and 1 base from J, leaving 9 bases between.

The CDR3 DNA reads TGCGCCAGCAGCCAAGAAGGGGCAGATGAAGCTTTCTTT. Residues: CASSQEGADEAFF. The chain joins TRBV4-3 to TRBJ1-1; D may be TRBD1 (5 bases). The CDR3 is 13 residues long. V was shortened by 0 bases and J by 7 bases, with 9 bases between the two germline ends. Germline CDR1 and CDR2: LGHNA and YSLEER.

The chain has TRBV5-4 and TRBJ2-2, with 10 bases that match TRBD2. This CDR3 is 15 amino acids long. Germline assignment: CDR1 SGHNT and CDR2 YYREEE (reference sequence). The junction had 3 bases not matched to a gene; V was cut back by 2 bases and J by 5 bases. CDR3 sequence reads: CASSLAGGHTGELFF. CDR3 DNA sequence: TGTGCCAGCAGCTTAGCGGGGGGGCATACCGGGGAGCTGTTTTTT.

The V gene is TRBV2, the J gene TRBJ1-5; D perhaps matches TRBD1 (5 bases). V shed 5 bases and J shed 3 bases, with 11 bases lying between them. This CDR3 comprises 14 residues. The V gene's germline CDR1 is SNHLY and CDR2 FYNNEI. The CDR3 spells CASSIGTANQPQHF. The CDR3 region has the DNA TGTGCCAGCAGTATAGGGACGGCCAATCAGCCCCAGCATTTT.

The chain combines TRBV30 with TRBJ1-1, with D possibly being TRBD1 (6 bases). The CDR3 extends over 14 amino acids. V lost 1 base, J lost 1 base, and 10 bases lay in between. Looked up from germline, CDR1 is GTSNPN and CDR2 is SVGIG (reference sequence). The CDR3 here is CAWSEDRTNTEAFF. CDR3 nucleotide sequence: TGTGCCTGGAGTGAAGACAGGACGAACACTGAAGCTTTCTTT. Variable domain in full (rest from reference TRBV30 and TRBJ1-1): SQTIHQWPATLVQPVGSPLSLECTVEGTSNPNLYWYRQAAGRGLQLLFYSVGIGQISSEVPQNLSASRPQDRQFILSSKKLLLSDSGFYLCAWSEDRTNTEAFFGQGTRLTVV.

The chain recombines TRBV6-6 with TRBJ1-5; possible D gene TRBD1, 5 bases. The germline V gene encodes CDR1 MNHNY and CDR2 SVGAGI (reference sequence). This CDR3 is built from 13 residues. V was shortened by 4 bases and J by 7 bases, with 11 bases between the two germline ends. CDR3 sequence: CASSSTTDQPQHF. DNA of the CDR3: TGTGCCAGCAGTTCTACGACAGACCAGCCCCAGCATTTT.

This sequence joins TRBV6-5 and TRBJ2-3; TRBD2 matches at 9 bases. V gave up 5 bases and J gave up 2 bases; unmatched junction bases: 5. The V gene's germline CDR1 is MNHEY and CDR2 SVGAGI. The CDR3 has 15 amino acids. CDR3 residues: CASSNRLAVTDTQYF. The CDR3 DNA reads as TGTGCCAGCAGTAACCGACTAGCGGTCACAGATACGCAGTATTTT.

V usage is TRBV4-3 and J usage is TRBJ1-2, with TRBD1 as a possible D gene (5 bases). Germline V CDR1 and CDR2: LGHNA, YSLEER. V gave up 0 bases and J gave up 4 bases, with 15 bases separating them. There are 16 residues in the CDR3. The CDR3 DNA reads as TGCGCCAGCAGCCAAGATTTAAGCAGGGATCCCTATGGCTACACCTTC. Encoded protein: CASSQDLSRDPYGYTF.

The J gene is TRBJ2-1, the V gene TRBV30; possible D gene TRBD2, 6 bases. The CDR3 totals 14 residues. The ends were cut back, 4 bases at V and 4 bases at J, with 14 bases in the middle. Germline V gene lookup returns CDR1 GTSNPN and CDR2 SVGIG (reference sequence). The CDR3 coding sequence is TGTGCCTGGATTAGGGGCCGGGGGTACAATGAGCAGTTCTTC. Translating gives CAWIRGRGYNEQFF.

V usage is TRBV28 and J usage is TRBJ1-6; perhaps TRBD1 as D (6 bases). The V and J ends lost 8 bases and 5 bases respectively, with 16 bases between them. Germline assignment: CDR1 MDHEN and CDR2 SYDVKM. The CDR3 totals 15 residues. CDR3 in DNA: TGTGCCAGCGTTAGGGGGTACTGGGATAATTCACCCCTCCACTTT. Translated, it gives CASVRGYWDNSPLHF.

This chain joins TRBV2 and TRBJ2-7; 7 bases align to TRBD1. The trim removed 6 bases at V and 3 bases at J, leaving 2 bases unmatched. CDR1 is SNHLY and CDR2 is FYNNEI in the germline V gene. This CDR3 is 12 amino acids long. CDR3 coding DNA: TGTGCCAGCAGACGACAGGGCTACGAGCAGTACTTC. This codes for CASRRQGYEQYF.

This CDR3 reads CASSQAGQINTDTQYF. CDR3 bases: TGTGCCAGCAGCCAAGCCGGACAGATAAACACAGATACGCAGTATTTT. J is TRBJ2-3 and V is TRBV14; a possible D gene is TRBD1 (6 bases). CDR1 and CDR2 from the germline V gene are SGHDN and FVKESK. Trimming pared 1 base from V and 2 bases from J, leaving 13 bases between. The CDR3 sequence is 16 residues long.

The chain employs TRBV5-4 and TRBJ2-2, with a possible D match to TRBD1 (6 bases). CDR3 size: 15 residues. V was trimmed by 4 bases and J by 1 base, leaving 11 bases between them. In germline, CDR1 is SGHNT, CDR2 YYREEE (reference sequence). CDR3 DNA sequence: TGTGCCAGCAGCATGACAGGTTTGAACACCGGGGAGCTGTTTTTT. It codes for CASSMTGLNTGELFF.

This chain joins TRBV5-1 and TRBJ1-1, with a weak D call TRBD1 (5 bases). The CDR3 totals 13 residues. The germline V gene has CDR1 SGHRS and CDR2 YFSETQ. Trimming pared 4 bases from V and 4 bases from J, leaving 11 bases between. CDR3 sequence: CASSLRVGTEAFF. CDR3 nucleotide sequence: TGCGCCAGCAGCCTCAGGGTAGGCACTGAAGCTTTCTTT.

The chain combines TRBV6-5 with TRBJ1-2; D possibly corresponds to TRBD1 (6 bases). Per germline, CDR1 MNHEY and CDR2 SVGAGI. CDR3 size: 15 residues. Trimming shortened V by 6 bases and J by 0 bases, and 14 bases separated the two germline ends. CDR3 amino acids: CASSFLTGANYGYTF. In nucleotides, the CDR3 is TGTGCCAGCAGCTTCCTGACAGGAGCTAACTATGGCTACACCTTC.

The rearrangement links TRBV5-1 to TRBJ2-2; weak D call: TRBD2 (6 bases). The V end lost 0 bases, the J end lost 7 bases, and 13 bases lay between the germline ends. The CDR3 runs 15 residues. CDR1 SGHRS and CDR2 YFSETQ come from the germline V gene. The CDR3 DNA follows: TGCGCCAGCAGCTTGGAGGACCTAGCGTTCGGGGAGCTGTTTTTT. Amino acid sequence: CASSLEDLAFGELFF.

A few counts support this clone. Other nucleotide sequences in the sample specify the same CDR3. V is TRBV30 and J is TRBJ1-5, with TRBD1 identical over 9 bases. With 3 bases clipped from V and 1 base from J, the junction kept 1 base outside the gene matches. Per germline, CDR1 GTSNPN and CDR2 SVGIG (reference sequence). There are 14 residues in the CDR3. The CDR3 reads CAWRGQGSNQPQHF. In DNA, the CDR3 is TGTGCCTGGAGGGGACAGGGAAGCAATCAGCCCCAGCATTTT.

This clone was picked up one time. J is TRBJ1-5 and V is TRBV28; 7 nucleotides line up with TRBD1. Germline CDR1 and CDR2: MDHEN and SYDVKM. This CDR3 comprises 13 residues. V lost 8 bases and J lost 6; bases outside the gene matches: 7. As DNA, the CDR3 is TGTGCCAGCTACCAGGGGGTGACTCAGCCCCAGCATTTT. Translating it yields CASYQGVTQPQHF.

This clone was detected a few times. The rearrangement uses TRBV30 and TRBJ1-1, with D maybe TRBD1 (5 bases). The V and J ends lost 1 base and 1 base respectively, with 7 bases between them. The CDR3 totals 13 residues. Looked up from germline, CDR1 is GTSNPN and CDR2 is SVGIG (reference sequence). CDR3 residues: CAWSGTTNTEAFF. CDR3 in DNA: TGTGCCTGGAGTGGGACAACGAACACTGAAGCTTTCTTT.

The genes are TRBV5-1 and TRBJ2-3, with 10 bases that match TRBD2. The CDR3 is 16 amino acids. V lost 7 bases, J lost 2 bases, and 10 bases stayed unmatched. Per germline, CDR1 SGHRS and CDR2 YFSETQ. CDR3 bases: TGCGCCAGCGGCAGCGGGGGGGCCGGGATCACAGATACGCAGTATTTT. Translated: CASGSGGAGITDTQYF.

This sequence joins TRBV7-2 and TRBJ1-5; D is possibly TRBD1 (6 bases). This CDR3 is 15 amino acids long. Germline V gives CDR1 SGHTA, CDR2 FQGNSA. Deletions cut 4 bases from V and 0 bases from J, with 10 bases between. CDR3 protein: CASSYRVDSNQPQHF. CDR3 nucleotide sequence: TGTGCCAGCAGCTACAGGGTCGATAGCAATCAGCCCCAGCATTTT. The variable domain in full, with the rest retrieved from reference TRBV7-2 and TRBJ1-5, is GAGVSQSPSNKVTEKGKDVELRCDPISGHTALYWYRQSLGQGLEFLIYFQGNSAPDKSGLPSDRFSAERTGGSVSTLTIQRTQQEDSAVYLCASSYRVDSNQPQHFGDGTRLSIL.

This rearrangement joins TRBV27 to TRBJ1-2; 7 bases map to TRBD1. Germline lookup yields CDR1 MNHEY and CDR2 SMNVEV (reference sequence). This CDR3 spans 15 amino acids. Unmatched junction bases numbered 7, after V lost 3 bases and J lost 3 bases. CDR3 region: CASSLDRWGDYGYTF. CDR3 sequence (DNA): TGTGCCAGCAGTTTGGACAGGTGGGGGGACTATGGCTACACCTTC.

The chain links TRBV7-6 to TRBJ2-5, with TRBD1 matching 9 bases. The germline CDR1 and CDR2 sequences are SGHVS and FNYEAQ. V was clipped by 4 bases and J by 1 base; unmatched bases: 4. The CDR3 consists of 15 residues. The CDR3 sequence is CASSSLTGGQETQYF. In DNA form, the CDR3 reads TGTGCCAGCAGCTCACTGACAGGGGGCCAAGAGACCCAGTACTTC.